This T cell receptor (beta chain) was identified in a study of CD8+ T cells in alopecia areata. Study-wide context: Treated individuals took tofacitinib by mouth, 5 to 10 mg twice daily. Study-level results: Compared with normal scalp, lesional scalp had higher clonality and more expanded CD8+ clones.

RNA extraction was followed by reverse transcription into cDNA, which acted as the sequencing template. The method was immunoSEQ multiplex PCR; TCRdb's version includes in-frame clones alone and lacks a portion of them. The sample lists roughly 110,000 clones; roughly 84% were seen once. On this clone: The antigen remains unidentified.

The CDR3 has 14 residues. The V end lost 5 bases, the J end lost 4 bases, and 11 bases lay between the germline ends. Germline CDR1 and CDR2: SGHTA and FQGNSA. Documented treatment: oral pan-JAK inhibitor, 5-10 mg twice daily. The gene calls are TRBV7-2 and TRBJ2-2; D perhaps matches TRBD1 (5 bases). The clonotype comes from a human donor with alopecia areata. Sequencing used CD8+ T cells sorted from blood, obtained at week 24, from a patient treated with tofacitinib. As DNA, the CDR3 is TGTGCCAGCAGCCCTGACAGATTCACCGGGGAGCTGTTTTTT. Protein sequence: CASSPDRFTGELFF.